This T cell receptor (beta chain) comes out of a study of regulatory T cells in long-lasting Graves disease. Whole-study findings and limits: Results may be inaccurate due to the small sample size. Persistent patients shared fewer than 3,500 public clonotypes among themselves. Newly diagnosed patients shared fewer, at more than 850.

This clonotype was seen only a few times. Its antigen is not known. V lost 7 bases to trimming and J lost 7 bases; unmatched junction nucleotides: 5. Germline V gives CDR1 MNHEY, CDR2 SVGEGT. The CDR3 has 14 amino acids. Time point in this sample: persistent/refractory GD, antithyroid drugs over 5 years with positive TRAb. PBMC RNA was the source of the TCR library. According to the study, TCR beta libraries were built with iRepertoire HTBI primers and CDR3-region Arm-PCR. In TCRdb, the multiplex PCR reads were re-called with MiXCR into one record per CDR3 protein. Among approximately 470,000 distinct CDR3 sequences, about a fifth were seen once, and the ten largest hold 7% to 9.5%.

The sequence was obtained from a female donor with Graves disease. Sequencing was performed on peripheral blood mononuclear cells (PBMCs), taken when the disease was refractory, from a patient treated with antithyroid drugs. The chain carries TRBV6-2 or TRBV6-3 and TRBJ2-3; TRBD2 matches 13 bases. In nucleotides, the CDR3 is TGTGCCAGCAAACTAGCGGGAGGGGCAAATACGCAGTATTTT. Translated, it gives CASKLAGGANTQYF.